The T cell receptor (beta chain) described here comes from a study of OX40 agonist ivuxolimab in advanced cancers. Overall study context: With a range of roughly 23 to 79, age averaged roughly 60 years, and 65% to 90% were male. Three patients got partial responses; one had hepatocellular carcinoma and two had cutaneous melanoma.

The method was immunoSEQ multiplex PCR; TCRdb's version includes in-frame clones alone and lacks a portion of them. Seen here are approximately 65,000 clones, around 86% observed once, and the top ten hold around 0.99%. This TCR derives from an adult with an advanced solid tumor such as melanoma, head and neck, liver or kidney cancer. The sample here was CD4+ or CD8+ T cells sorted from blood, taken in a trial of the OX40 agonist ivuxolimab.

The CDR3 sequence: CASSAWTGGDPTFGEQYF. The CDR3 DNA sequence: TGTGCCAGTAGTGCTTGGACAGGGGGGGACCCCACTTTTGGCGAGCAGTACTTC. The chain combines TRBV19 with TRBJ2-7; the match to TRBD1 covers 10 bases. This CDR3 spans 18 amino acids. V lost 5 bases and J lost 6; bases outside the gene matches: 19. Looked up from germline, CDR1 is LNHDA and CDR2 is SQIVND (reference sequence). Filled out from reference TRBV19 and TRBJ2-7, the complete variable domain reads DGGITQSPKYLFRKEGQNVTLSCEQNLNHDAMYWYRQDPGQGLRLIYYSQIVNDFQKGDIAEGYSVSREKKESFPLTVTSAQKNPTAFYLCASSAWTGGDPTFGEQYFGPGTRLTVT.